Shown below are 11 T cell receptor beta chains from a single sample sequenced in a study of T-cell reconstitution after alpha-beta-depleted transplantation in children. Unique molecular identifiers were incorporated during preparation of the TCRbeta library. A single record per CDR3 protein comes from TCRdb applying MiXCR to the PCR reads. Among 580,000 or so distinct CDR3 sequences listed, 23% were seen once. The starting material was PBMCs, mostly from graft donor cells, obtained 360 days after TCRalphabeta/CD19-depleted stem cell transplant. The receptors here all came from a boy in the first two years of life who had a stem cell transplant for acute myeloid leukemia, so the T cells may come from the graft donor.

A few counts support this clonotype. This chain links TRBV10-3 with TRBJ2-3; 7 positions agree with TRBD1. The CDR3 extends over 15 amino acids. The germline CDR1 and CDR2 sequences are ENHRY and SYGVKD. Trimming removed 0 bases from V and 2 bases from J; junction bases left unmatched: 2. The CDR3 nucleotides read TGTGCCATCAGTGAGTCGGACAGGACCACAGATACGCAGTATTTT. The encoded protein is CAISESDRTTDTQYF.

In its sample, this clonotype was seen a few times. The chain is built from TRBV7-3 and TRBJ2-2, with 11 bases identical to TRBD2. J was trimmed by 5 bases and V by 4 bases; bases with no gene match: 15. The germline gives CDR1 SGHTA, CDR2 FQGTGA. The CDR3 is 19 amino acids. CDR3 residues: CASSSQPSVAGGRTGELFF. The CDR3 DNA sequence: TGTGCCAGCAGCTCCCAACCCTCGGTAGCGGGGGGGAGAACCGGGGAGCTGTTTTTT.

The chain is built from TRBV7-9 and TRBJ2-6, with D tentatively TRBD2 (7 bases). The ends were cut back, 5 bases at V and 2 bases at J, with 13 bases in the middle. The CDR3 consists of 16 residues. Germline-derived CDR1 and CDR2 are SEHNR and FQNEAQ (reference sequence). This CDR3 reads CASSPRGGTGANVLTF. For the CDR3, the DNA is TGTGCCAGCAGCCCTAGGGGGGGCACTGGGGCCAACGTCCTGACTTTC.

This clonotype came up many times. The rearrangement uses TRBV7-6 and TRBJ2-1; D might be TRBD2 (6 bases). The V end was cut by 4 bases, the J end by 8 bases, with 15 bases between. This CDR3 contains 14 residues. Germline CDR1 SGHVS, CDR2 FNYEAQ. The CDR3 loop reads CASSSLGGADEQFF. The CDR3 coding sequence is TGTGCCAGCAGCTCCCTTGGAGGGGCCGATGAGCAGTTCTTC.

The sample holds a few counts of this clonotype. The V call is TRBV25-1, the J call TRBJ2-7, with D perhaps TRBD1 (5 bases). CDR1 MGHDK and CDR2 SYGVNS come from the germline V gene. Trimming took off 6 bases at V and 7 bases at J, with 13 bases between the two ends. The CDR3 spans 12 residues. This chain's CDR3 is CASRAGYGEQYV. CDR3 coding DNA: TGTGCCAGCAGGGCAGGGTATGGGGAGCAGTACGTC.

The chain uses TRBV12-3 or TRBV12-4 and TRBJ1-2; weak D call: TRBD1 (6 bases). The CDR3 is 13 amino acids. Trimming cost V 5 bases and J 5 bases, with 12 bases left between them. The CDR3 loop is CASSRGLWYGYTF. DNA of the CDR3: TGTGCCAGCAGTCGGGGGCTCTGGTATGGCTACACCTTC.

This clonotype appeared many times. The chain employs TRBV29-1 and TRBJ1-1; D is ambiguous. The CDR3 is 15 residues long. Germline V gene data show CDR1 as SQVTM and CDR2 as ANQGSEA. V lost 2 bases to trimming and J lost 0 bases, with 13 bases between them. CDR3 sequence: CSVERIGRMNTEAFF. As DNA, the CDR3 is TGCAGCGTTGAAAGGATAGGAAGGATGAACACTGAAGCTTTCTTT.

There are many counts of this clonotype. J is TRBJ2-2 and V is TRBV27, with D uncertain. CDR1 is MNHEY, CDR2 SMNVEV, per germline (reference sequence). V was pared by 3 bases and J by 4 bases, with 9 bases between. The CDR3 is 14 residues long. DNA for the CDR3: TGTGCCAGCAGTTTCTCGGAAGGCACCGGGGAGCTGTTTTTT. The encoded protein is CASSFSEGTGELFF.

At least ten counts were recorded for this clonotype. The chain combines TRBV20-1 with TRBJ1-3, with D possibly TRBD1 on 5 matching bases. V lost 5 bases and J lost 4, with 15 bases in between. Germline-derived CDR1 and CDR2 are DFQATT and SNEGSKA (reference sequence). The CDR3 extends over 14 amino acids. In nucleotides, the CDR3 is TGCAGTGCTCCGGACACCCTTAAAGGAAACACCATATATTTT. Encoded protein: CSAPDTLKGNTIYF.

This clonotype was recorded many times. The CDR3 reads CASSLVSRGRETQYF. CDR3 bases: TGTGCCAGCAGTTTGGTGTCGAGGGGAAGGGAGACCCAGTACTTC. This chain joins TRBV28 and TRBJ2-5, with D perhaps given as TRBD1 or TRBD2 (5 bases each). CDR1 and CDR2 (germline): MDHEN, SYDVKM. The CDR3 has 15 residues. V lost 3 bases, J lost 5 bases, and 16 bases lay in between.

This clonotype was detected ten times or more. V gene TRBV7-9 combines with J gene TRBJ2-2, with D perhaps TRBD1 (5 bases). Trimming stripped 5 bases from V and 0 bases from J, with 13 bases between. This CDR3 spans 16 amino acids. The germline gives CDR1 SEHNR, CDR2 FQNEAQ (reference sequence). The CDR3 loop is CASSAQGASNTGELFF. DNA for the CDR3: TGTGCCAGCAGCGCCCAAGGGGCCTCGAACACCGGGGAGCTGTTTTTT.